This T cell receptor beta chain derives from a study of T-cell memory formation after mild COVID-19. At the level of the study: TCR clusters were largely donor specific. Findings and limits, study-wide: CD8+ contracting clones occupied EMRA, while CD4+ ones occupied mainly CM and EM.

TCRdb reprocessed the 5' RACE reads with MiXCR, giving one entry per CDR3 protein. The sample carries about 110,000 distinct CDR3 sequences, approximately 21% recorded once. Germline assignment: CDR1 SGHDN and CDR2 FVKESK. CDR3 length equals 14 residues. V was shortened by 4 bases and J by 2 bases, with 12 bases between the two germline ends. Note on this clonotype: Its antigen is as yet unknown.

The sequencing sample was made of PBMCs or a T cell subset sorted from them (not recorded which). The chain has TRBV14 and TRBJ2-7; the D gene is possibly TRBD2 (6 bases). This sequence was found in a man between 18 and 29 years old who had mild COVID-19 (a few samples of this study predate the infection). Cell type and time point are not known. In nucleotides, the CDR3 is TGTGCCAGCAGCCCAGGCGGGGTCGCCTACGAGCAGTACTTC. Translated: CASSPGGVAYEQYF.